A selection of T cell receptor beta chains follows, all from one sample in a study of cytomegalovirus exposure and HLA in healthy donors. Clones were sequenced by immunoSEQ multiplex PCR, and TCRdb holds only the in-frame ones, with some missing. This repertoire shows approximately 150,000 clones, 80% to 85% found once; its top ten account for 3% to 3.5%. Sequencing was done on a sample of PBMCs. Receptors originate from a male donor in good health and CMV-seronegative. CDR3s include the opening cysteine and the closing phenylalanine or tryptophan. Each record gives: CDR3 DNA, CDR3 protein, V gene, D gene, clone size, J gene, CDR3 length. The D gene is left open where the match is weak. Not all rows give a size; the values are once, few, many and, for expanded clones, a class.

CDR3nt: TGTGCCAGCAGCAGAAGACTAGCGGGGATGAACACCGGGGAGCTGTTTTTT; CDR3aa: CASSRRLAGMNTGELFF; v_gene: TRBV7-2; d_gene: TRBD2; abundance: once; j_gene: TRBJ2-2; len: 17
CDR3nt: TGTGCCAGCAGCTTAGGACAGGGGGTTAACTATGGCTACACCTTC; CDR3aa: CASSLGQGVNYGYTF; v_gene: TRBV11-2; d_gene: TRBD1; abundance: NA; j_gene: TRBJ1-2; len: 15
CDR3nt: TGTGCCAGCAGCCAAGAACTAGCGGGAGGGCCGGATACGCAGTATTTT; CDR3aa: CASSQELAGGPDTQYF; v_gene: TRBV4-2; d_gene: TRBD2; abundance: NA; j_gene: TRBJ2-3; len: 16
CDR3nt: TGTGCCAGCAGCGTAACAGGGAGCACCGGGGAGCTGTTTTTT; CDR3aa: CASSVTGSTGELFF; v_gene: TRBV9; d_gene: NA; abundance: NA; j_gene: TRBJ2-2; len: 14
CDR3nt: TGTGCCAGCAGCCCAAACCAGGGGGCGGGAACTGAAGCTTTCTTT; CDR3aa: CASSPNQGAGTEAFF; v_gene: TRBV7-9; d_gene: TRBD1; abundance: few; j_gene: TRBJ1-1; len: 15
CDR3nt: TGTGCCAGCAGCTCCGTCCCTAACACCATATATTTT; CDR3aa: CASSSVPNTIYF; v_gene: TRBV5-5; d_gene: NA; abundance: NA; j_gene: TRBJ1-3; len: 12
CDR3nt: TGTGCCAGCAGCTTAGATTTACAGCGGACCTACGAGCAGTACTTC; CDR3aa: CASSLDLQRTYEQYF; v_gene: TRBV11-2; d_gene: NA; abundance: once; j_gene: TRBJ2-7; len: 15
CDR3nt: TGTGCCAGCCGGGACAGGGGTCCCGACGAGCAGTACTTC; CDR3aa: CASRDRGPDEQYF; v_gene: TRBV6-6; d_gene: TRBD1; abundance: NA; j_gene: TRBJ2-7; len: 13
CDR3nt: TGTGCCTGGAGTGTACTCGGGGGGCTAAAGGGCTACACCTTC; CDR3aa: CAWSVLGGLKGYTF; v_gene: TRBV30; d_gene: NA; abundance: NA; j_gene: TRBJ1-2; len: 14
CDR3nt: TGTGCCAGCAGCTTAGGGCTAGCGGCCGGGGAGCTGTTTTTT; CDR3aa: CASSLGLAAGELFF; v_gene: TRBV7-3; d_gene: TRBD2; abundance: NA; j_gene: TRBJ2-2; len: 14
CDR3nt: TGTGCCAGCAGCGAAGAACAGGGTATTTACGAGCAGTACTTC; CDR3aa: CASSEEQGIYEQYF; v_gene: TRBV7-2; d_gene: NA; abundance: NA; j_gene: TRBJ2-7; len: 14
CDR3nt: TGTGCCAGCAGCACTGGACAGCGCAGTAATGAAAAACTGTTTTTT; CDR3aa: CASSTGQRSNEKLFF; v_gene: TRBV9; d_gene: NA; abundance: NA; j_gene: TRBJ1-4; len: 15
CDR3nt: TGTGCCAGTAACCCGACAGGGGCCCAAGAGACCCAGTACTTC; CDR3aa: CASNPTGAQETQYF; v_gene: TRBV19; d_gene: TRBD1; abundance: NA; j_gene: TRBJ2-5; len: 14
CDR3nt: TGTGCCAGCAGCTTGCCGGGACTAGTGTACGAGCAGTACTTC; CDR3aa: CASSLPGLVYEQYF; v_gene: TRBV7-2; d_gene: TRBD2; abundance: once; j_gene: TRBJ2-7; len: 14
CDR3nt: TGTGCCAGTAGTCAAGACAGGGTCGTCACTGAAGCTTTCTTT; CDR3aa: CASSQDRVVTEAFF; v_gene: TRBV19; d_gene: TRBD1; abundance: NA; j_gene: TRBJ1-1; len: 14
CDR3nt: TGCAGCGCCGGAGGGTCCGGGACGCACACTGAAGCTTTCTTT; CDR3aa: CSAGGSGTHTEAFF; v_gene: TRBV29-1; d_gene: NA; abundance: NA; j_gene: TRBJ1-1; len: 14
CDR3nt: TGTGCCAGCAGCTTAGGGGCTCTTGGCATCTACGAGCAGTACTTC; CDR3aa: CASSLGALGIYEQYF; v_gene: TRBV7-9; d_gene: NA; abundance: NA; j_gene: TRBJ2-7; len: 15
CDR3nt: TGTGCAAGTCGCTTAGCTCGTCTCGGAGGGAACAATGAGCAGTTCTTC; CDR3aa: CASRLARLGGNNEQFF; v_gene: TRBV12-2; d_gene: NA; abundance: NA; j_gene: TRBJ2-1; len: 16
CDR3nt: TGTGCCAGCAGCTCGGACAGGGGGCTCCATGGCTACACCTTC; CDR3aa: CASSSDRGLHGYTF; v_gene: TRBV5-4; d_gene: TRBD1; abundance: NA; j_gene: TRBJ1-2; len: 14
CDR3nt: TGTGCCAGCAGCCGGATTTACAGGGTTGCAGATACGCAGTATTTT; CDR3aa: CASSRIYRVADTQYF; v_gene: TRBV2; d_gene: NA; abundance: NA; j_gene: TRBJ2-3; len: 15
CDR3nt: TGCAGCGTTGACAGGGGGCCCTTC; CDR3aa: CSVDRGPF; v_gene: TRBV29-1; d_gene: TRBD1; abundance: NA; j_gene: TRBJ1-2; len: 8
CDR3nt: TGTGCCAGTAGTATCTGGGGCAGTTATTACGAGCAGTACTTC; CDR3aa: CASSIWGSYYEQYF; v_gene: TRBV19; d_gene: NA; abundance: NA; j_gene: TRBJ2-7; len: 14
CDR3nt: TGTGCCTGGAGTATAAATGAGCAGTTCTTC; CDR3aa: CAWSINEQFF; v_gene: TRBV30; d_gene: NA; abundance: NA; j_gene: TRBJ2-1; len: 10
CDR3nt: TGTGCCAGCAGTCCTAGGGGGGGACTCTCCTACAATGAGCAGTTCTTC; CDR3aa: CASSPRGGLSYNEQFF; v_gene: TRBV7-3; d_gene: NA; abundance: once; j_gene: TRBJ2-1; len: 16
CDR3nt: TGTGCCAGCAGCGGCTCGGGGAACACCGGGGAGCTGTTTTTT; CDR3aa: CASSGSGNTGELFF; v_gene: TRBV5-6; d_gene: NA; abundance: NA; j_gene: TRBJ2-2; len: 14
CDR3nt: TGCGCCAGCAGCCAGAATCCCCCCGGAGCGGGCGGGGAGCTGTTTTTT; CDR3aa: CASSQNPPGAGGELFF; v_gene: TRBV4-3; d_gene: NA; abundance: NA; j_gene: TRBJ2-2; len: 16
CDR3nt: TGTGCCAGCAGTGACCCCATGGGGGCGCGGTCTTCGAACACTGAAGCTTTCTTT; CDR3aa: CASSDPMGARSSNTEAFF; v_gene: TRBV6-1; d_gene: NA; abundance: NA; j_gene: TRBJ1-1; len: 18
CDR3nt: TGTGCTAGTGATTCGCTGGGGCCCGGGGAGCTGTTTTTT; CDR3aa: CASDSLGPGELFF; v_gene: TRBV12-5; d_gene: NA; abundance: NA; j_gene: TRBJ2-2; len: 13
CDR3nt: TGTGCCAGCTCCGGCCAGGTTAATTCACCCCTCCACTTT; CDR3aa: CASSGQVNSPLHF; v_gene: TRBV2; d_gene: NA; abundance: NA; j_gene: TRBJ1-6; len: 13
CDR3nt: TGTGCCAGCAGTTACTCCGGGGGAGGGAGCTATGAGCAGTTCTTC; CDR3aa: CASSYSGGGSYEQFF; v_gene: TRBV6-6; d_gene: TRBD2; abundance: NA; j_gene: TRBJ2-1; len: 15
CDR3nt: TGTGCCAGCAGCCCCAGACTAGATTCTAGCACAGATACGCAGTATTTT; CDR3aa: CASSPRLDSSTDTQYF; v_gene: TRBV11-2; d_gene: NA; abundance: NA; j_gene: TRBJ2-3; len: 16
CDR3nt: TGCGCCAGCAGCTTTGGGGAGTACGAGCAGTACTTC; CDR3aa: CASSFGEYEQYF; v_gene: TRBV5-1; d_gene: NA; abundance: NA; j_gene: TRBJ2-7; len: 12
CDR3nt: TGTGCCAGTAGTATTGTTCACAGGGCTCCCGCAGATACGCAGTATTTT; CDR3aa: CASSIVHRAPADTQYF; v_gene: TRBV19; d_gene: NA; abundance: NA; j_gene: TRBJ2-3; len: 16
CDR3nt: TGCGCCAGCAGCGCAAACACAGGGGGACCCGAGCAGTACTTC; CDR3aa: CASSANTGGPEQYF; v_gene: TRBV5-1; d_gene: TRBD1; abundance: NA; j_gene: TRBJ2-7; len: 14
CDR3nt: TGTGCCAGCAGTGAGCCTTTAGAGGGAGTAGCCCCGTTCTTC; CDR3aa: CASSEPLEGVAPFF; v_gene: TRBV6-1; d_gene: NA; abundance: NA; j_gene: TRBJ2-1; len: 14
CDR3nt: TGCGCCAGCAGCCAAGAATACAGGGGGCGAAAACTGTTTTTT; CDR3aa: CASSQEYRGRKLFF; v_gene: TRBV4-3; d_gene: TRBD1; abundance: NA; j_gene: TRBJ1-4; len: 14
CDR3nt: TGTGCCAGCAGCTTAGGACTAGCCTCCTACAATGAGCAGTTCTTC; CDR3aa: CASSLGLASYNEQFF; v_gene: TRBV7-8; d_gene: TRBD2; abundance: NA; j_gene: TRBJ2-1; len: 15
CDR3nt: TGTGCCAGCAGTTACTCTCGCGGGGGGCCCTACAATGAGCAGTTCTTC; CDR3aa: CASSYSRGGPYNEQFF; v_gene: TRBV6-5; d_gene: TRBD2; abundance: NA; j_gene: TRBJ2-1; len: 16
CDR3nt: TGTGCCAGCAGTATATCAACAGGGGCGTTATACGAGCAGTACTTC; CDR3aa: CASSISTGALYEQYF; v_gene: TRBV27; d_gene: TRBD1; abundance: NA; j_gene: TRBJ2-7; len: 15
CDR3nt: TGTTCCAGCAGCCTAGTAGTAGTAGGGACTACCTTT; CDR3aa: CSSSLVVVGTTF; v_gene: TRBV7-9; d_gene: NA; abundance: NA; j_gene: TRBJ1-1; len: 12
CDR3nt: TGTGCCAGCAGCTTAAGGGGGCACCTAAACTACGAGCAGTACTTC; CDR3aa: CASSLRGHLNYEQYF; v_gene: TRBV13; d_gene: TRBD1; abundance: NA; j_gene: TRBJ2-7; len: 15
CDR3nt: TGTGCCAGCTCGCGGGGACTAGCCTCACCAAAAGGGGAAAAAGGGGATACGCAGTATTTT; CDR3aa: CASSRGLASPKGEKGDTQYF; v_gene: TRBV18; d_gene: TRBD2; abundance: NA; j_gene: TRBJ2-3; len: 20
CDR3nt: TGTGCCAGCAGCCAAGAAAGCGGATCTGGGGCCAACGTCCTGACTTTC; CDR3aa: CASSQESGSGANVLTF; v_gene: TRBV4-2; d_gene: NA; abundance: NA; j_gene: TRBJ2-6; len: 16
CDR3nt: TGTGCCTGGAGTAATGCCGACACCGCTAACTACGAGCAGTACTTC; CDR3aa: CAWSNADTANYEQYF; v_gene: TRBV30; d_gene: NA; abundance: NA; j_gene: TRBJ2-7; len: 15
CDR3nt: TGTGCCAGCAGCTTGGGGGCCTCGAACACTGAAGCTTTCTTT; CDR3aa: CASSLGASNTEAFF; v_gene: TRBV5-5; d_gene: NA; abundance: NA; j_gene: TRBJ1-1; len: 14
CDR3nt: TGTGCCAGCAGTGACGGGACAGTTTTGGCCGAGCAGTACTTC; CDR3aa: CASSDGTVLAEQYF; v_gene: TRBV6-1; d_gene: TRBD1; abundance: NA; j_gene: TRBJ2-7; len: 14
CDR3nt: TGTGCCAGCAGCTTGGAGAATCAGCCCCAGCATTTT; CDR3aa: CASSLENQPQHF; v_gene: TRBV7-8; d_gene: NA; abundance: NA; j_gene: TRBJ1-5; len: 12
CDR3nt: TGCGCCAGCAGCCAAGTACCAGGGGACGGCCAAGAGACCCAGTACTTC; CDR3aa: CASSQVPGDGQETQYF; v_gene: TRBV4-1; d_gene: NA; abundance: NA; j_gene: TRBJ2-5; len: 16
CDR3nt: TGTGCCAGCACCGATCCGACTAGCCATTCGAACGAGCAGTACTTC; CDR3aa: CASTDPTSHSNEQYF; v_gene: TRBV6-1; d_gene: TRBD2; abundance: few; j_gene: TRBJ2-7; len: 15
CDR3nt: TGTGCCAGCTCAACCGTGAGCGGGGGTGCTTACGAGCAGTACTTC; CDR3aa: CASSTVSGGAYEQYF; v_gene: TRBV18; d_gene: TRBD2; abundance: NA; j_gene: TRBJ2-7; len: 15
CDR3nt: TGTGCCAGCAGTTTAGTGACTAGCGGAATTTTAGCCAAAAACATTCAGTACTTC; CDR3aa: CASSLVTSGILAKNIQYF; v_gene: TRBV28; d_gene: TRBD2; abundance: once; j_gene: TRBJ2-4; len: 18